A selection of T cell receptor beta chains follows, all from one sample in a study of OX40 agonist ivuxolimab in advanced cancers. Assay used: immunoSEQ multiplex PCR; TCRdb lists only in-frame clones, some missing. The sample yields roughly 35,000 clones, about 87% seen once. The input for sequencing was CD4+ or CD8+ T cells sorted from blood, taken in a trial of the OX40 agonist ivuxolimab. These receptors were obtained from an adult with an advanced solid tumor such as melanoma, head and neck, liver or kidney cancer. CDR3s include the opening cysteine and the closing phenylalanine or tryptophan. The D gene is left open where the match is weak. Some rows mark clone size as missing; the rest say once, few, many or name a class of expanded clone.

v_call,j_call,clone_size,d_call,cdr3_nt,cdr3_aa
TRBV7-2,TRBJ1-2,.,.,TGTGCCAGCAGCTTAGTGGGGCCCGACTTAAATGGCTACACCTTC,CASSLVGPDLNGYTF
TRBV6-5,TRBJ2-5,.,TRBD2,TGTGCCACGGGGAGGGGAGGAGAGACCCAGTACTTC,CATGRGGETQYF
TRBV27,TRBJ2-1,.,TRBD2,TGTGCCAGCAGTTTATCAATCCTGACTAAACTAGCGGGAGTAACCTACAATGAGCAGTTCTTC,CASSLSILTKLAGVTYNEQFF
TRBV11-2,TRBJ1-4,.,.,TGTGCCAGCAGTCGACCTTCCAAGGCTAATGAAAAACTGTTTTTT,CASSRPSKANEKLFF
TRBV15,TRBJ2-1,.,.,TGTGCCACCAGCAGAGGAGGTAGCGGGACAGGGCAGTTCTTC,CATSRGGSGTGQFF
TRBV4-1,TRBJ2-7,.,.,TGCGCCAGCAGCCGAGAGGGTTTTTTCGGCTCCTACGAGCAGTACTTC,CASSREGFFGSYEQYF
TRBV5-1,TRBJ2-3,.,.,TGCGCCAGCAGCTTGGGACGGGGGGCCACAGATACGCAGTATTTT,CASSLGRGATDTQYF
TRBV19,TRBJ1-2,.,.,TGTGCCAGTAGTATGGCAGCTAATTATGGCTACACCTTC,CASSMAANYGYTF
TRBV2,TRBJ2-3,.,TRBD2,TGTGCCAGCAGTGAACTACTAGCGGGGGCCCCGGGGGATACGCAGTATTTT,CASSELLAGAPGDTQYF
TRBV5-1,TRBJ2-3,.,.,TGCGCCAGCAGCTTGGCTGCGACAGATACGCAGTATTTT,CASSLAATDTQYF
TRBV13,TRBJ2-1,few,TRBD1,TGTGCCAGCAGTCAAACCGGGACAGGGCAGTTCTTC,CASSQTGTGQFF
TRBV21-1,TRBJ2-1,.,.,TGTGCCAGCTGGGGGGGACTAGATAATGAGCAGTTCTTC,CASWGGLDNEQFF
TRBV11-2,TRBJ2-7,.,TRBD2,TGTGCCAGCAGCCAGACTAGCGTCACCTACGAGCAGTACTTC,CASSQTSVTYEQYF
TRBV28,TRBJ2-7,.,.,TGTGCCAGCAGAGCGTACGATTCCTACGAGCAGTACTTC,CASRAYDSYEQYF
TRBV28,TRBJ1-2,.,.,TGTGCCAGCAGTTTGTTCCAGGAGAACTATGGCTACACCTTC,CASSLFQENYGYTF
TRBV5-1,TRBJ1-3,.,.,TGCGCCAGCAGTGACCTCTCTGGAAACACCATATATTTT,CASSDLSGNTIYF
TRBV28,TRBJ2-1,.,.,TGTGCCAGCAGTGCGACGGACCGGGCCCTCAATGAGCAGTTCTTC,CASSATDRALNEQFF
TRBV6-5,TRBJ2-7,.,TRBD1,TGTGCCAGCAGTACCGACAGGGCCCTCTCCTACGAGCAGTACTTC,CASSTDRALSYEQYF
TRBV18,TRBJ1-5,.,.,TGTGCCAGCTCCCGGGATGAACGTCAGCCCCAGCATTTT,CASSRDERQPQHF
TRBV2,TRBJ2-5,few,TRBD2,TGTGCCAGTTCACTAGCGGGAACCCAAGAGACCCAGTACTTC,CASSLAGTQETQYF
TRBV28,TRBJ2-1,.,TRBD2,TGTGCCATTACTAGCGGGGACTACAATGAGCAGTTCTTC,CAITSGDYNEQFF
TRBV6-5,TRBJ1-2,.,TRBD1,TGTGCCAGCAGTTTGACAGGGCTTTTTGGCTACACCTTC,CASSLTGLFGYTF
TRBV30,TRBJ1-4,.,.,TGTGCCTGGAGTGGGGGGGCAATGGGAAAAACTGTTTTT,CAWSGGAMGKTVF
TRBV6-6,TRBJ1-5,.,.,TGTGCCAGCAGCCCTCGACAGTTACAAACCCAGCATTTT,CASSPRQLQTQHF
TRBV18,TRBJ2-5,.,.,TGTGCCAGCTCACAGACCAGACAAGAGACCCAGTACTTC,CASSQTRQETQYF
TRBV28,TRBJ2-1,once,TRBD1,TGTGCCAGCAGATATGCGGACAGGGTTGGACCCAATGAGCAGTTCTTC,CASRYADRVGPNEQFF
TRBV7-8,TRBJ1-4,.,.,TGTGCCAGCAGCCGCCCCCGCGCAACTAATGAAAAACTGTTTTTT,CASSRPRATNEKLFF
TRBV19,TRBJ1-2,.,TRBD1,TGTGCCAGTAGTAACCGACAGGGGTTAGGCTATGGCTACACCTTC,CASSNRQGLGYGYTF
TRBV7-3,TRBJ2-1,once,TRBD2,TGTGCCAGCAGCTCAGTAGGACTAGCGGGACACAATGAGCAGTTCTTC,CASSSVGLAGHNEQFF
TRBV19,TRBJ2-5,.,.,TGTGCCAGTAGTTTCCAATTAGGGACGGAGACCCAGTACTTC,CASSFQLGTETQYF
TRBV5-1,TRBJ2-3,.,.,TGCGCCAGCAGCTTCCTTGGGGGCCAGGGAGATACGCAGTATTTT,CASSFLGGQGDTQYF
TRBV2,TRBJ2-1,.,.,TGTGCCACCGTGCCCGAGCTCCAATACAATGAGCAGTTCTTC,CATVPELQYNEQFF
TRBV5-8,TRBJ1-3,.,.,TGTGCCAGCAGCTTGAACAGGGTTTCTGGAAACACCATATATTTT,CASSLNRVSGNTIYF
TRBV7-6,TRBJ2-5,.,.,TGTGCCAGCAGCAACTCCCTTCAAGAGACCCAGTACTTC,CASSNSLQETQYF
TRBV7-9,TRBJ1-4,.,.,TGTGCCAGCAGCTTAGCCCTGAGCGGTGAAAAACTGTTTTTT,CASSLALSGEKLFF
TRBV2,TRBJ2-2,.,.,TGTGCCAGCATAAGGCAGCAGAACACCGGGGAGCTGTTTTTT,CASIRQQNTGELFF
TRBV6-1,TRBJ1-4,.,.,TGTGCCAGCAATCGGCAGGGCGCCATTGATGAAAAACTGTTTTTT,CASNRQGAIDEKLFF
TRBV5-1,TRBJ2-1,.,TRBD2,TGCGCCAGCAGCTTAGCGGGAGGGCCAGGTAATGAGCAGTTCTTC,CASSLAGGPGNEQFF
TRBV18,TRBJ1-2,once,.,TGTGCCAGCCCACAGGGCGGGTCCAAAGCTAACTATGGCTACACCTTC,CASPQGGSKANYGYTF
TRBV5-4,TRBJ2-3,.,TRBD1,TGTGCCAGCAGCGTACAGGGGGTATTCACAGATACGCAGTATTTT,CASSVQGVFTDTQYF
TRBV9,TRBJ2-7,.,.,TGTGCCAGCAGCCCATTCTACGAGCAGTACTTC,CASSPFYEQYF
TRBV30,TRBJ2-5,.,TRBD2,TGTGCCTGGAGTGGGGTCTTGGCGGGAGGGCAAGAGACCCAGTACTTC,CAWSGVLAGGQETQYF
TRBV29-1,TRBJ2-3,once,.,TGCAGCTACTGGACTGGGGCAGATACGCAGTATTTT,CSYWTGADTQYF
TRBV29-1,TRBJ2-5,.,.,TGCAGCGGACAGGCGGGTTCACGGTACTTC,CSGQAGSRYF
TRBV11-2,TRBJ2-3,.,.,TGTGCCAGCAGCTTAGGGGCGGTGAATAGCCCGGTGGTTTTGCAGTATTTT,CASSLGAVNSPVVLQYF
TRBV5-1,TRBJ1-1,.,TRBD1,TGCGCCAGCAGCTTAAGGACAGGGGCGGACACTGAAGCTTTCTTT,CASSLRTGADTEAFF
TRBV18,TRBJ1-6,few,TRBD1,TGTGCCAGCTCACCACAAGGACAGGTTGATAGTTCACCCCTCCACTTT,CASSPQGQVDSSPLHF
TRBV6-6,TRBJ1-4,.,.,TGTGCCATAGCACAGGGTCTAAATGAAAAACTGTTTTTT,CAIAQGLNEKLFF
TRBV19,TRBJ1-2,.,.,TGTGCCAGTAGTCCCACCGGCCCCACCGGATGGGGCTACACCTTC,CASSPTGPTGWGYTF
TRBV2,TRBJ2-5,.,.,TGTGCCAGTGATTCGGGGGTCGGTGGAAGGGAGACCCAGTACTTC,CASDSGVGGRETQYF
TRBV6-4,TRBJ2-6,.,.,TGTGCCAGCAGTCCGGGGGCAGGGGAAAGCTCTGGGGCCAACGTCCTGACTTTC,CASSPGAGESSGANVLTF
TRBV2,TRBJ1-1,.,.,TGTGCCAGCAGAGTTACAGGGATAGGCACTGAAGCTTTCTTT,CASRVTGIGTEAFF
TRBV15,TRBJ2-5,.,.,TGTGCCACCAGCTCGACCCTCCAAGAGACCCAGTACTTC,CATSSTLQETQYF
TRBV11-3,TRBJ2-5,.,TRBD2,TGTGCCAGCAGCTTAAGCGGGGGGGGGCAAGAGACCCAGTACTTC,CASSLSGGGQETQYF
TRBV6-5,TRBJ2-5,.,TRBD1,TGTGCCAGCAGACCGTCCGGGACAGTCCAAGAGACCCAGTACTTC,CASRPSGTVQETQYF